This T cell receptor beta chain emerged from a study of OX40 agonist ivuxolimab in advanced cancers. Libraries were prepared by immunoSEQ multiplex PCR; TCRdb keeps only in-frame clonotypes and omits some of them. The repertoire consists of under 80,000 clones, with around 85% occurring once and the leading ten covering 2.2%. V dropped 1 base and J dropped 1 base, with 8 bases sitting between them. Germline V lookup: CDR1 SGHNT, CDR2 YENEEA. CDR3 length: 15 amino acids. This sequence joins TRBV11-3 and TRBJ2-1, with D perhaps matching TRBD2 (6 bases). This TCR was sampled from an adult with an advanced solid tumor such as melanoma, head and neck, liver or kidney cancer. Sequencing used CD4+ or CD8+ T cells sorted from blood, obtained in a trial of the OX40 agonist ivuxolimab. The CDR3 sequence: CASSLGGVSYNEQFF. The CDR3 region has the DNA TGTGCCAGCAGCTTAGGGGGGGTATCCTACAATGAGCAGTTCTTC.